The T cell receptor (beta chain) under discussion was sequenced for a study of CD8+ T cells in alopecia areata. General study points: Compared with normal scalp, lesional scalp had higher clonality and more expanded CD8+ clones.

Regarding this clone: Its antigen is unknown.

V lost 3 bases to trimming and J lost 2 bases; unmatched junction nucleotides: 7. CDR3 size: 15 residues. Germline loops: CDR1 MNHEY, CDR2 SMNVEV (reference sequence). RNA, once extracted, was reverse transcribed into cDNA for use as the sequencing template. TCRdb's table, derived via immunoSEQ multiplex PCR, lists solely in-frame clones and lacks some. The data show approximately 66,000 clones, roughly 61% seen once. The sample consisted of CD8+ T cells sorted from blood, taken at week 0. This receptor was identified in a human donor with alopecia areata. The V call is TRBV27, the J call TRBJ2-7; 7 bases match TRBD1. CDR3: CASSFSSGQPYEQYF. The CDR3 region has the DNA TGTGCCAGCAGTTTTTCCTCGGGACAGCCCTACGAGCAGTACTTC.